This TCR beta chain was captured in a study of blood T cell repertoires in COVID-19. J gave up 6 bases and V 4 bases, and 5 bases lay outside the gene matches. CDR3 length: 15 amino acids. Germline V gives CDR1 MDHEN, CDR2 SYDVKM. Sequencing was performed with immunoSEQ multiplex PCR; in TCRdb, only in-frame clones are kept and a portion is missing. This table holds roughly 97,000 clones, over 75% found once. The sample holds a few counts of this clone. The receptor was isolated from a man in his 70s with acute or convalescent COVID-19. V is TRBV28 and J is TRBJ2-1, with 11 bases fitting TRBD2. Sequencing input: peripheral blood. CDR3 nucleotide sequence: TGTGCCAGCAGTTCTCAACTAGCGGGAGCCAATGAGCAGTTCTTC. Its protein is CASSSQLAGANEQFF.